Below are 10 T cell receptor beta chains sequenced from a single sample in a study of blood T cell repertoires in COVID-19. TCRdb's copy holds only in-frame clones and misses some; the assay was immunoSEQ multiplex PCR. The sample lists roughly 150,000 clones, roughly 91% seen once, with about 5.3% in the top ten. The material sequenced was peripheral blood. Receptors originate from a man younger than 30 with COVID-19, enrolled during active disease.

The V call is TRBV7-9, the J call TRBJ2-7; tentatively, D is TRBD1 (6 bases). V was clipped by 0 bases and J by 5 bases, with 11 bases between them. The CDR3 extends over 14 amino acids. CDR1 and CDR2 (germline): SEHNR, FQNEAQ (reference sequence). The CDR3 sequence is CASSLAYRENEQYF. CDR3 coding DNA: TGTGCCAGCAGCTTAGCCTACAGGGAAAACGAGCAGTACTTC.

This clone was seen only a few times. V is TRBV28 and J is TRBJ2-2; 7 nucleotides line up with TRBD1. Germline loops: CDR1 MDHEN, CDR2 SYDVKM. CDR3 length equals 15 residues. J was trimmed by 4 bases and V by 2 bases; bases with no gene match: 4. CDR3 sequence reads: CASSLQGTATGELFF. Here the CDR3 DNA reads TGTGCCAGCAGTTTACAAGGGACAGCCACCGGGGAGCTGTTTTTT.

The genes are TRBV6-5 and TRBJ2-7; the match to TRBD2 covers 7 bases. This CDR3 is built from 14 residues. CDR1 MNHEY and CDR2 SVGAGI come from the germline V gene. V was clipped by 6 bases and J by 2 bases; unmatched bases: 7. CDR3 DNA: TGTGCCAGCAGGAGGACTAGTGGAACCTACGAGCAGTACTTC. Translating gives CASRRTSGTYEQYF.

The chain has TRBV28 and TRBJ2-7, with D maybe TRBD1 (7 bases). Germline values: CDR1 MDHEN, CDR2 SYDVKM. This CDR3 has 14 residues. Trimming stripped 6 bases from V and 3 bases from J, with 15 bases between. CDR3 in amino acids: CASSPPGDSYEQYF. CDR3 nucleotide sequence: TGTGCCAGCAGCCCCCCGGGGGACAGCTACGAGCAGTACTTC.

The rearrangement uses TRBV28 and TRBJ2-2, with D perhaps matching TRBD2 (6 bases). The germline V gene encodes CDR1 MDHEN and CDR2 SYDVKM. This CDR3 region has 16 residues. V was cut by 2 bases and J by 7 bases, with 17 bases left in between. The chain's CDR3 is CASSLITGEGHGELFF. CDR3 coding DNA: TGTGCCAGCAGTTTAATTACGGGAGAAGGGCACGGGGAGCTGTTTTTT.

The chain recombines TRBV5-8 with TRBJ1-5; no reliable D call. Germline values: CDR1 SGHTS, CDR2 YDEGEE. This CDR3 has 12 amino acids. With 0 bases removed from V and 9 bases from J, the gap between germline ends came to 7 bases. CDR3 nucleotide sequence: TGTGCCAGCAGCTTGGCCCCGCGGCCCCAGCATTTT. It yields the protein CASSLAPRPQHF.

This chain uses TRBV5-1 with TRBJ2-1; 11 bases agree with TRBD2. The trim removed 4 bases at V and 6 bases at J, leaving 9 bases unmatched. The CDR3 is made up of 16 amino acids. Germline V CDR1 and CDR2: SGHRS, YFSETQ. CDR3 in amino acids: CASSQLRLAGSNEQFF. CDR3 bases: TGCGCCAGCAGCCAATTACGACTAGCGGGAAGCAATGAGCAGTTCTTC.

CDR3: CASSPRAGGTGETQYF. The DNA of the CDR3 is TGTGCCAGCAGCCCTCGGGCAGGGGGTACGGGAGAGACCCAGTACTTC. The chain combines TRBV7-7 with TRBJ2-5, with 7 bases identical to TRBD1. The V gene's germline CDR1 is SSHAT and CDR2 FNYEAQ (reference sequence). This CDR3 is built from 16 residues. With 5 bases clipped from V and 4 bases from J, the junction kept 13 bases outside the gene matches.

The V and J genes are TRBV28 and TRBJ2-5; D unclear. With 6 bases removed from V and 4 bases from J, the gap between germline ends came to 18 bases. CDR3 length: 15 residues. The V gene's germline CDR1 is MDHEN and CDR2 SYDVKM. The CDR3 sequence: CASSPGLGLRETQYF. The CDR3 nucleotides are TGTGCCAGCAGCCCTGGGCTTGGGTTACGAGAGACCCAGTACTTC.

The chain recombines TRBV29-1 with TRBJ2-7; 7 bases line up with TRBD1. This CDR3 contains 14 residues. Germline assignment: CDR1 SQVTM and CDR2 ANQGSEA. Trimming at V came to 4 bases and at J to 0 bases, leaving 6 bases not matched to a gene. This CDR3 reads CSVAGGQISYEQYF. The CDR3 DNA sequence: TGCAGCGTTGCAGGGGGACAGATCTCCTACGAGCAGTACTTC.